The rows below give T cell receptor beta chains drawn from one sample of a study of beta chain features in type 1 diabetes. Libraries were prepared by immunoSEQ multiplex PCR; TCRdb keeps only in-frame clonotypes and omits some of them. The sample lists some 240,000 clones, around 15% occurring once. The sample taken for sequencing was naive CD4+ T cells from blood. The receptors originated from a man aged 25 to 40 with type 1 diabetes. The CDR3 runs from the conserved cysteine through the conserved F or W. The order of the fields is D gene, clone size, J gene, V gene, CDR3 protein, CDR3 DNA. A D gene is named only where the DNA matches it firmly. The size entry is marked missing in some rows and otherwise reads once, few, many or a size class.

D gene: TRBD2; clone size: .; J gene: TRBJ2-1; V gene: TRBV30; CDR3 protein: CAWSGQLAGAYNEQFF; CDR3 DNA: TGTGCCTGGAGTGGCCAACTAGCGGGAGCATACAATGAGCAGTTCTTC
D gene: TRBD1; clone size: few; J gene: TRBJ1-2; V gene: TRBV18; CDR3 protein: CASSPRTGGNGYTF; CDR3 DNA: TGTGCCAGCTCACCACGGACAGGGGGGAATGGCTACACCTTC
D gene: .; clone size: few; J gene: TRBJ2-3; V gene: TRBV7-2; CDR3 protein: CASSLAPLGSGDTQYF; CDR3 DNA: TGTGCCAGCAGCTTAGCCCCCTTGGGGAGTGGGGATACGCAGTATTTT
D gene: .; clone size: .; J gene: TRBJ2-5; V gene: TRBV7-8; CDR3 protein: CASSQPQKIETQYF; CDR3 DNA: TGTGCCAGCAGCCAACCCCAGAAGATTGAGACCCAGTACTTC
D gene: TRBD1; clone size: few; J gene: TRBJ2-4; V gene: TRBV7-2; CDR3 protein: CASSARGQGQNIQYF; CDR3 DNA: TGTGCCAGCAGCGCCAGGGGACAGGGGCAAAACATTCAGTACTTC
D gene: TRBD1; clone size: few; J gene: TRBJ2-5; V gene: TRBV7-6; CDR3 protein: CASSLRQGRETQYF; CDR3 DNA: TGTGCCAGCAGCTTACGACAGGGTCGAGAGACCCAGTACTTC
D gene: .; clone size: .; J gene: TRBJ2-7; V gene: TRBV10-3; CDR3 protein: CAISGGTGEQYF; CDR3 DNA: TGTGCCATCAGTGGTGGGACCGGCGAGCAGTACTTC
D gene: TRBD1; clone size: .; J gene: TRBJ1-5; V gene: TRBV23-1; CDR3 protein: CASSQSLGQGNQPQHF; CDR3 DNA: TGCGCCAGCAGTCAATCTCTAGGACAGGGCAATCAGCCCCAGCATTTT
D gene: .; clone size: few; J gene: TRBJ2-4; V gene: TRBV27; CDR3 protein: CASSFRGDIQYF; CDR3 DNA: TGTGCCAGCAGTTTCCGGGGCGACATTCAGTACTTC
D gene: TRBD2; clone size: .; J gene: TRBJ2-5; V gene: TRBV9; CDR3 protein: CASSAGTSGREEETQYF; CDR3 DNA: TGTGCCAGCAGCGCTGGGACTAGCGGGAGAGAGGAGGAGACCCAGTACTTC
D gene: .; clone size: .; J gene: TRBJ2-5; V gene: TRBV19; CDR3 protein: CASMEGETQYF; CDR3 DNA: TGTGCCAGTATGGAGGGGGAGACCCAGTACTTC
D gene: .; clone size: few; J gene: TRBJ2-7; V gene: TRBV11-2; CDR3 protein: CASSLPSYEQYF; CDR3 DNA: TGTGCCAGCAGCCTGCCATCCTACGAGCAGTACTTC
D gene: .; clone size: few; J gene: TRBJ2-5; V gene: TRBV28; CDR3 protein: CASSSVVSETQYF; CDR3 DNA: TGTGCCAGCAGTTCGGTTGTGAGTGAGACCCAGTACTTC
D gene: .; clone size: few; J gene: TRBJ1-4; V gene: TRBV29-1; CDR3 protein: CSVARGTNEKLFF; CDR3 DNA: TGCAGCGTTGCTCGGGGTACTAATGAAAAACTGTTTTTT
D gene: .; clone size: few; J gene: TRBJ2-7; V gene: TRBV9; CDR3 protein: CASSASGRGSYEQYF; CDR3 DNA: TGTGCCAGCAGCGCCTCCGGACGCGGCTCCTACGAGCAGTACTTC
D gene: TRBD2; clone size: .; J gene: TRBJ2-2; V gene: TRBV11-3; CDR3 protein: CASSPGKREVDTGELFF; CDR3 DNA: TGTGCCAGCAGCCCGGGGAAGCGGGAGGTGGACACCGGGGAGCTGTTTTTT
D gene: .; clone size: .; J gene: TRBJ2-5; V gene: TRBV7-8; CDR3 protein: CASSFFETQYF; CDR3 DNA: TGTGCCAGCAGCTTCTTCGAGACCCAGTACTTC
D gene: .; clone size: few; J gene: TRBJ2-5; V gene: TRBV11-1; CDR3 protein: CASSQGPQETQYF; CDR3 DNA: TGTGCCAGCAGCCAGGGGCCGCAAGAGACCCAGTACTTC
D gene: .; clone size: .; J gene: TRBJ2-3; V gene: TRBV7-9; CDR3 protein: CASSSRVFEDTQYF; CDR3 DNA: TGTGCCAGCAGCTCCAGGGTGTTCGAAGATACGCAGTATTTT
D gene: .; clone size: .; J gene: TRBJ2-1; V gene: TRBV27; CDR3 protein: CASSLSYSSYNEQFF; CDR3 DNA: TGTGCCAGCAGTTTAAGCTACAGCTCCTACAATGAGCAGTTCTTC
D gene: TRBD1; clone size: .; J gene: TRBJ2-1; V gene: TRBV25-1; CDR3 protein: CASSPLGQGESKQFF; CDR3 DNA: TGTGCCAGCAGTCCATTGGGACAGGGAGAGAGTAAGCAGTTCTTC
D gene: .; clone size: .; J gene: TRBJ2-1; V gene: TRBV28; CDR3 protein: CASSFPQGPYNEQFF; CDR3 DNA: TGTGCCAGCAGTTTTCCACAGGGTCCCTACAATGAGCAGTTCTTC
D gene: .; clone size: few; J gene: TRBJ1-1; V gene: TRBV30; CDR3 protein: CASKTQPILNTEAFF; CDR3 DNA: TGTGCCTCTAAAACACAGCCGATTCTGAACACTGAAGCTTTCTTT
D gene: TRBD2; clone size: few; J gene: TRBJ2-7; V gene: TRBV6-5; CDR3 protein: CASSYHLAGQAYEQYF; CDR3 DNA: TGTGCCAGCAGTTACCATCTAGCGGGGCAGGCCTACGAGCAGTACTTC
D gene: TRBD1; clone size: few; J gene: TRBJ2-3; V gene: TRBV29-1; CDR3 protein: CSARTGADTQYF; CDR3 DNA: TGCAGCGCGAGGACAGGGGCAGATACGCAGTATTTT
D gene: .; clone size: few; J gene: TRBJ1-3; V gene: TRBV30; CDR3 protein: CAWSASWVGNTIYF; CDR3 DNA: TGTGCCTGGAGTGCCAGTTGGGTTGGAAACACCATATATTTT
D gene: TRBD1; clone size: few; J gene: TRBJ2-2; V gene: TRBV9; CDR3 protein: CASSSGVRGQDIYTGELFF; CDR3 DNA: TGTGCCAGCAGCTCGGGAGTAAGGGGACAGGATATTTACACCGGGGAGCTGTTTTTT
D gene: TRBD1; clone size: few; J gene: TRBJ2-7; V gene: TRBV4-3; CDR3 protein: CASSQDRTGSYEQYF; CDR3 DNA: TGCGCCAGCAGCCAAGACCGGACAGGGTCCTACGAGCAGTACTTC
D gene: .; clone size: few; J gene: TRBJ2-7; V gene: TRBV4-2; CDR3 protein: CASSHYGATYEQYF; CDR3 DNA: TGTGCCAGCAGCCACTACGGGGCGACCTACGAGCAGTACTTC
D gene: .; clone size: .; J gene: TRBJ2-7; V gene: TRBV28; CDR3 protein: CASSFRLGSSYEQYF; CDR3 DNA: TGTGCCAGCAGTTTTCGGTTAGGGAGCTCGTACGAGCAGTACTTC
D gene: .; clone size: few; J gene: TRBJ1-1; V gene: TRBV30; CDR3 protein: CAWKAGLMNTEAFF; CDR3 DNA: TGTGCCTGGAAGGCAGGACTCATGAACACTGAAGCTTTCTTT
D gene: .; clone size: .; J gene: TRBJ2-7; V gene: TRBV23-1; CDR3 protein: CASSRRERGYRYEQYF; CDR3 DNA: TGCGCCAGCAGCCGGAGAGAAAGGGGGTATCGGTACGAGCAGTACTTC
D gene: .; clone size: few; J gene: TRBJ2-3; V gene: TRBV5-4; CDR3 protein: CASSYLLRVVEDTQYF; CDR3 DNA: TGTGCCAGCAGCTACCTATTAAGGGTGGTGGAAGATACGCAGTATTTT
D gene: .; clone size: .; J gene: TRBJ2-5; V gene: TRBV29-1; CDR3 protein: CSVTGPGGQETQYF; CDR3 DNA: TGCAGCGTGACCGGGCCAGGGGGGCAAGAGACCCAGTACTTC
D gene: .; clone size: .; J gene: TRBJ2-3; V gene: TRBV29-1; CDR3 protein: CSVDSGTDTQYF; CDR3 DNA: TGCAGCGTTGATAGCGGAACAGATACGCAGTATTTT
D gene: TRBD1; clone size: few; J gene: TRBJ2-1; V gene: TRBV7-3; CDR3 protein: CASSRDRVAGEQFF; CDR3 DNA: TGTGCCAGCAGCCGGGACAGGGTCGCTGGTGAGCAGTTCTTC
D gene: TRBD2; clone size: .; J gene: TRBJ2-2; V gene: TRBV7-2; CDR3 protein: CASSPTSGSGGELFF; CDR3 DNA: TGTGCCAGCAGCCCCACTAGCGGGAGCGGGGGGGAGCTGTTTTTT
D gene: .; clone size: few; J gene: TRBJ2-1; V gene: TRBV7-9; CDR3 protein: CASSSRGDPVYEQFF; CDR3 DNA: TGTGCCAGCAGCTCTCGCGGGGACCCTGTGTATGAGCAGTTCTTC